These 27 T cell receptor beta chains originate from one sample sequenced in a study of T cells in tumors after PD-1 blockade. Profiling relied on immunoSEQ multiplex PCR, and the TCRdb table lists in-frame clones only, not all of them. The sample lists some 8,700 clones, about 68% occurring once. Sequences were derived from tumor tissue, sampled after anti-PD-1 treatment. The receptors originated from a human donor with basal cell carcinoma.

This clone was detected once. The chain is built from TRBV10-2 and TRBJ2-2, with D unclear. Germline V gene data show CDR1 as WSHSY and CDR2 as SAAADI. The germline V and J ends were trimmed by 6 bases and 2 bases, with 4 bases remaining between them. CDR3 length: 12 amino acids. This chain's CDR3 is CASRTNTGELFF. CDR3 in DNA: TGCGCCAGCAGAACAAACACCGGGGAGCTGTTTTTT.

This clone was recorded once. The V and J genes are TRBV10-2 and TRBJ2-3; D perhaps matches TRBD1 (5 bases). Germline V lookup: CDR1 WSHSY, CDR2 SAAADI. The V end lost 8 bases, the J end lost 1 base, and 7 bases lay between the germline ends. The CDR3 sequence is 12 residues long. The CDR3 region has the DNA TGCGCCAGCGGGGCTGGCACAGATACGCAGTATTTT. Translated: CASGAGTDTQYF.

This clone was observed once. The chain combines TRBV6-1 with TRBJ1-2, with 9 bases lining up with TRBD1. The CDR3 runs to 14 residues. From germline, CDR1 is MNHNS and CDR2 SASEGT. After removal of 3 bases from V and 3 bases from J, the junction contained 2 bases not matched to a gene. The CDR3 reads CASSETGGDYGYTF. CDR3 bases: TGTGCCAGCAGTGAGACAGGGGGTGACTATGGCTACACCTTC.

This chain links TRBV12-3 or TRBV12-4 with TRBJ2-7; D remains unclear. The CDR3 has 13 residues. The V end lost 1 base, the J end lost 6 bases, and 10 bases lay between the germline ends. CDR3 protein: CASSLERLGEQYF. The CDR3 bases are TGTGCCAGCAGTTTAGAACGTCTGGGCGAGCAGTACTTC.

The J gene is TRBJ1-2, the V gene TRBV6-5; 8 positions agree with TRBD1. CDR3 size: 14 residues. V shed 7 bases and J 3 bases; nucleotides not matched to a gene: 7. CDR1 and CDR2 from the germline V gene are MNHEY and SVGAGI. The CDR3 DNA reads as TGTGCCAGCAAAGAACAGGGGGGATACTATGGCTACACCTTC. Protein product: CASKEQGGYYGYTF.

The rearrangement uses TRBV11-3 and TRBJ2-1; weak D call: TRBD2 (5 bases). Trimming took 3 bases from V and 12 from J, leaving 21 bases between them. Germline V gene lookup returns CDR1 SGHNT and CDR2 YENEEA. The CDR3 spans 15 residues. The CDR3 here is CASSLKTPPEGRQFF. In nucleotides, the CDR3 is TGTGCCAGCAGCTTGAAAACTCCCCCCGAAGGGAGGCAGTTCTTC.

The J gene is TRBJ2-5, the V gene TRBV6-6; 9 positions match TRBD1. Germline V gene data show CDR1 as MNHNY and CDR2 as SVGAGI (reference sequence). CDR3 length equals 14 residues. V lost 2 bases and J lost 5; bases outside the gene matches: 3. The CDR3 loop is CASSYDRGRETQYF. The CDR3 DNA sequence: TGTGCCAGCAGTTACGACAGGGGGAGGGAGACCCAGTACTTC.

CDR3 bases: TGCGCCAGCAGACAGACAGGGGGATGGCTGAACACTGAAGCTTTCTTT. The encoded protein is CASRQTGGWLNTEAFF. The rearrangement joins TRBV5-1 to TRBJ1-1, with 9 bases that match TRBD1. The V gene's germline CDR1 is SGHRS and CDR2 YFSETQ. The CDR3 is 16 residues long. J was trimmed by 0 bases and V by 5 bases; bases with no gene match: 8.

The V gene is TRBV3-1 (or the pseudogene TRBV3-2), the J gene TRBJ2-5; perhaps D is TRBD1 or TRBD2 (5 bases each). V lost 1 base to trimming and J lost 5 bases, with 17 bases between them. This CDR3 has 16 amino acids. Germline CDR1 is LGHDT and CDR2 is YNNKEL (reference sequence). The DNA for the CDR3 is TGTGCCAGCAGCCAAGCTGGGGGTGGACCCCCGGAGACCCAGTACTTC. Its translation is CASSQAGGGPPETQYF.

The J gene is TRBJ2-2, the V gene TRBV6-4; D is uncertain. The germline gives CDR1 MRHNA, CDR2 SNTAGT. V lost 2 bases and J lost 0, with 1 base in between. This CDR3 comprises 13 residues. This chain's CDR3 is CASSDANTGELFF. CDR3 sequence (DNA): TGTGCCAGCAGTGACGCGAACACCGGGGAGCTGTTTTTT.

V gene TRBV3-1 (or the pseudogene TRBV3-2) combines with J gene TRBJ1-1, with D possibly being TRBD1 (6 bases). The CDR3 totals 14 residues. Deletions cut 3 bases from V and 6 bases from J, with 14 bases between. The germline CDR1 and CDR2 sequences are LGHDT and YNNKEL (reference sequence). CDR3 in amino acids: CASSQNTGLSEAFF. As DNA, the CDR3 is TGTGCCAGCAGCCAGAATACAGGGTTGTCTGAAGCTTTCTTT.

A few counts support this clone. V and J are TRBV30 and TRBJ2-5; no firm D call. Germline CDR1 GTSNPN, CDR2 SVGIG (reference sequence). Trimming shortened V by 0 bases and J by 0 bases, and 8 bases separated the two germline ends. The CDR3 is 14 amino acids. The CDR3 nucleotides are TGTGCCTGGAGTGTCCGGCGAAACCAAGAGACCCAGTACTTC. Translation gives CAWSVRRNQETQYF.

Only a few counts were recorded for this clone. The genes are TRBV6-5 and TRBJ2-7; the match to TRBD1 covers 8 bases. Germline loops: CDR1 MNHEY, CDR2 SVGAGI. The CDR3 loop spans 13 amino acids. Germline trimming cut 8 bases from V and 4 bases from J; bases unmatched to any gene: 7. As DNA, the CDR3 is TGTGCCAGCGGGACAGGACCATCTTACGAGCAGTACTTC. Its translation is CASGTGPSYEQYF.

Regarding this clone: The junction does not match germline at one end; this may be a read error. V usage is TRBV11-3 and J usage is TRBJ2-7; D unclear. CDR1 is SGHNT and CDR2 is YENEEA in the germline V gene. CDR3 length: 14 residues. DNA for the CDR3: TGTGCCGGCAGCGCTTTGACACAACCCTACGAGCAGTACTTC. This gives the protein CAGSALTQPYEQYF.

The gene calls are TRBV25-1 and TRBJ2-2, with TRBD1 matching 10 bases. The length of the CDR3 is 17 residues. CDR1 and CDR2 (germline): MGHDK, SYGVNS. With 4 bases clipped from V and 6 bases from J, the junction kept 11 bases outside the gene matches. CDR3 region: CASSGTLGTGVSGELFF. DNA of the CDR3: TGTGCCAGCAGTGGAACCCTCGGGACAGGGGTCTCCGGGGAGCTGTTTTTT. The full variable domain, in which reference TRBV25-1 and TRBJ2-2 provide the parts outside the CDR3, is EADIYQTPRYLVIGTGKKITLECSQTMGHDKMYWYQQDPGMELHLIHYSYGVNSTEKGDLSSESTVSRIRTEHFPLTLESARPSHTSQYLCASSGTLGTGVSGELFFGEGSRLTVL.

CDR3 DNA: TGTGCCATCAGTGACCAGAGCTACGAGCAGTACTTC. It specifies CAISDQSYEQYF. The V gene is TRBV10-3, the J gene TRBJ2-7; D unresolved. In germline, CDR1 is ENHRY, CDR2 SYGVKD. V dropped 3 bases and J dropped 3 bases, with 6 bases sitting between them. The CDR3 length is 12 residues.

This clone showed up just a few times. The chain joins TRBV7-8 to TRBJ1-1, with 11 bases fitting TRBD1. This CDR3 spans 15 amino acids. After removal of 4 bases from V and 2 bases from J, the junction contained 3 bases not matched to a gene. The germline V gene encodes CDR1 SGHVS and CDR2 FQNEAQ. DNA of the CDR3: TGTGCCAGCAGCTCAGGACAGGGGGCCAACACTGAAGCTTTCTTT. Translating gives CASSSGQGANTEAFF.

This chain links TRBV4-1 with TRBJ1-6; the D is unclear. Germline V lookup: CDR1 MGHRA, CDR2 YSYEKL. The CDR3 spans 14 residues. Trimming took 0 bases from V and 7 from J, leaving 7 bases between them. The DNA of the CDR3 is TGCGCCAGCAGCCAAGATCAGCAGAATTCACCCCTCCACTTT. This sequence encodes CASSQDQQNSPLHF.

The rearrangement links TRBV14 to TRBJ1-2; TRBD1 matches 10 bases. This CDR3 region has 15 residues. Germline V gene data show CDR1 as SGHDN and CDR2 as FVKESK. V trimming: 4 bases; J trimming: 6 bases; junction bases outside the gene matches: 8. The CDR3 is CASSPRTGGYDGYTF. The CDR3 nucleotides read TGTGCCAGCAGCCCCCGGACAGGGGGATATGATGGCTACACCTTC. The variable domain in full, with the rest retrieved from reference TRBV14 and TRBJ1-2, is EAGVTQFPSHSVIEKGQTVTLRCDPISGHDNLYWYRRVMGKEIKFLLHFVKESKQDESGMPNNRFLAERTGGTYSTLKVQPAELEDSGVYFCASSPRTGGYDGYTFGSGTRLTVV.

This CDR3 reads CASSLVGLGSSPLHF. In DNA, the CDR3 is TGTGCCAGCAGCTTAGTTGGACTTGGGAGTTCACCCCTCCACTTT. The chain is built from TRBV7-8 and TRBJ1-6; no reliable D call. Germline V gives CDR1 SGHVS, CDR2 FQNEAQ. Trimming removed 1 base at V and 9 bases at J, with 13 bases between. CDR3 length equals 15 residues.

There are a few counts of this clone. Other DNA sequences in this specimen translate into the identical CDR3. The chain is built from TRBV7-6 and TRBJ2-5; D not certain. V was pared by 5 bases and J by 1 base, with 5 bases between. The CDR3 is made up of 12 amino acids. Germline CDR1 and CDR2: SGHVS and FNYEAQ. The CDR3 sequence: CASSSSQETQYF. The CDR3 DNA is TGTGCCAGCAGCAGTAGCCAAGAGACCCAGTACTTC. The full variable domain, completed using reference TRBV7-6 and TRBJ2-5, is GAGVSQSPRYKVTKRGQDVALRCDPISGHVSLYWYRQALGQGPEFLTYFNYEAQQDKSGLPNDRFSAERPEGSISTLTIQRTEQRDSAMYRCASSSSQETQYFGPGTRLLVL.

A few counts support this clone. The V call is TRBV5-6, the J call TRBJ1-2; unclear D gene. V was pared by 4 bases and J by 2 bases, with 15 bases between. CDR1 SGHDT and CDR2 YYEEEE come from the germline V gene. The CDR3 extends over 15 amino acids. The CDR3 sequence is CASSHRGLPNYGYTF. Here the CDR3 DNA reads TGTGCCAGCAGCCACAGAGGACTGCCAAACTATGGCTACACCTTC.

The genes are TRBV25-1 and TRBJ2-3, with TRBD2 as a possible D gene (5 bases). V was cut by 2 bases and J by 11 bases, with 17 bases left in between. Germline V CDR1 and CDR2: MGHDK, SYGVNS. CDR3 length: 14 residues. The CDR3 sequence: CASSEPRGLGRQYF. The CDR3, as DNA: TGTGCCAGCAGTGAACCCCGTGGACTCGGTAGGCAGTATTTT. The whole variable domain, remainder taken from reference TRBV25-1 and TRBJ2-3, is EADIYQTPRYLVIGTGKKITLECSQTMGHDKMYWYQQDPGMELHLIHYSYGVNSTEKGDLSSESTVSRIRTEHFPLTLESARPSHTSQYLCASSEPRGLGRQYFGPGTRLTVL.

Judged by abundance, this clone is medium-sized. The chain has TRBV7-3 and TRBJ2-1, with D perhaps matching TRBD1 or TRBD2 (5 bases each). The CDR3 consists of 13 residues. Germline V lookup: CDR1 SGHTA, CDR2 FQGTGA. V gave up 5 bases and J gave up 9 bases, with 14 bases separating them. CDR3: CASSRDEGGEQFF. In nucleotides, the CDR3 is TGTGCCAGCAGCAGGGACGAAGGAGGTGAGCAGTTCTTC. The whole variable domain, remainder taken from reference TRBV7-3 and TRBJ2-1, is GAGVSQTPSNKVTEKGKYVELRCDPISGHTALYWYRQSLGQGPEFLIYFQGTGAADDSGLPNDRFFAVRPEGSVSTLKIQRTERGDSAVYLCASSRDEGGEQFFGPGTRLTVL.

The gene calls are TRBV3-1 (or the pseudogene TRBV3-2) and TRBJ1-1; no firm D call. CDR1 and CDR2 (germline): LGHDT, YNNKEL (reference sequence). V was pared by 2 bases and J by 5 bases, with 12 bases between. The CDR3 contains 14 residues. This CDR3 reads CASSQSTGWTEAFF. The CDR3 DNA reads as TGTGCCAGCAGCCAAAGTACGGGATGGACTGAAGCTTTCTTT.

The chain joins TRBV2 to TRBJ1-4; D remains unclear. Germline loops: CDR1 SNHLY, CDR2 FYNNEI. This CDR3 spans 14 amino acids. Trimming took off 1 base at V and 7 bases at J, with 10 bases between the two ends. The CDR3: CASSEGRGIEKLFF. CDR3 bases: TGTGCCAGCAGTGAAGGGCGTGGTATTGAAAAACTGTTTTTT.

This chain links TRBV12-3 or TRBV12-4 with TRBJ1-1; no firm D call. V dropped 1 base and J dropped 4 bases, with 4 bases sitting between them. The CDR3 totals 12 residues. For the CDR3, the DNA is TGTGCCAGCAGTTTAGGGCGCACTGAAGCTTTCTTT. Amino acid sequence: CASSLGRTEAFF.